Each of the 21 T cell receptor beta chains below was sequenced from the same sample in a study of graft-versus-host responses after intestinal transplantation. Sequencing was performed with immunoSEQ multiplex PCR; in TCRdb, only in-frame clones are kept and a portion is missing. Of about 110,000 clones in the sample, about 92% are singletons; the top ten hold approximately 1.2%. Their target antigens are unknown. This material consisted of unstimulated CD8+ T cells sorted from spleen or lymph node cells, taken before transplant. The receptor set was obtained from a human donor who was the organ donor for an intestinal transplant.

This clone is a singleton in its sample. The chain couples TRBV10-2 to TRBJ2-1; D may be TRBD1 (6 bases). The germline V gene encodes CDR1 WSHSY and CDR2 SAAADI. V was clipped by 4 bases and J by 7 bases, with 14 bases between them. The CDR3 runs to 14 residues. CDR3 nucleotides: TGCGCCAGCAGTGTTGGGGGCGTCCTGAATGAGCAGTTCTTC. Amino acids: CASSVGGVLNEQFF.

The chain uses TRBV7-6 and TRBJ2-7; 7 nucleotides align to TRBD2. Per the germline V gene, CDR1 is SGHVS and CDR2 is FNYEAQ. The CDR3 contains 16 residues. Unmatched junction bases numbered 15, after V lost 5 bases and J lost 5 bases. The CDR3: CASSPWVSGGGDEQYF. The CDR3 bases are TGTGCCAGCAGCCCGTGGGTTTCGGGAGGAGGGGACGAGCAGTACTTC.

V gene TRBV5-4 combines with J gene TRBJ2-1, with D hard to call. Trimming removed 0 bases from V and 8 bases from J, with 9 bases in between. This CDR3 spans 13 amino acids. Germline loops: CDR1 SGHNT, CDR2 YYREEE (reference sequence). The CDR3: CASSLETYHEQFF. CDR3 sequence (DNA): TGTGCCAGCAGCTTGGAGACTTACCATGAGCAGTTCTTC.

The rearrangement uses TRBV7-2 and TRBJ2-3, with D tentatively TRBD1 (5 bases). V gave up 4 bases and J gave up 2 bases, with 10 bases separating them. Germline CDR1 and CDR2: SGHTA and FQGNSA. The length of the CDR3 is 14 residues. The CDR3 loop is CASSSRQITDTQYF. The CDR3 DNA reads TGTGCCAGCAGCTCGAGACAGATCACAGATACGCAGTATTTT.

The V gene is TRBV4-3, the J gene TRBJ2-7; D is unclear. There are 14 residues in the CDR3. V lost 1 base to trimming and J lost 4 bases, with 11 bases between them. The germline gives CDR1 LGHNA, CDR2 YSLEER. CDR3 region: CASSQGTQDYEQYF. Here the CDR3 DNA reads TGCGCCAGCAGCCAAGGGACGCAAGATTACGAGCAGTACTTC.

This clone was counted once. V usage is TRBV19 and J usage is TRBJ1-1; D gene ambiguous. This CDR3 region has 12 residues. Germline loops: CDR1 LNHDA, CDR2 SQIVND (reference sequence). Trimming removed 10 bases at V and 3 bases at J, with 12 bases between. The CDR3 loop is CATSLGYTEAFF. The CDR3 bases are TGTGCCACCTCCCTGGGATACACTGAAGCTTTCTTT.

This clone was seen once. The chain has TRBV9 and TRBJ2-7, with a weak D call TRBD1 (6 bases). Looked up from germline, CDR1 is SGDLS and CDR2 is YYNGEE. The CDR3 consists of 15 residues. Trimming removed 1 base from V and 2 bases from J, with 13 bases in between. The CDR3 here is CASSVSGTPTYEQYF. The CDR3 nucleotides are TGTGCCAGCAGCGTATCCGGGACACCTACCTACGAGCAGTACTTC. The full variable domain, completed using reference TRBV9 and TRBJ2-7, is DSGVTQTPKHLITATGQRVTLRCSPRSGDLSVYWYQQSLDQGLQFLIQYYNGEERAKGNILERFSAQQFPDLHSELNLSSLELGDSALYFCASSVSGTPTYEQYFGPGTRLTVT.

This sequence joins TRBV30 and TRBJ2-5; no reliable D call. The CDR3 is made up of 14 amino acids. The V gene's germline CDR1 is GTSNPN and CDR2 SVGIG (reference sequence). Trimming cost V 5 bases and J 1 base, with 14 bases left between them. The DNA for the CDR3 is TGTGCCTGGTCCCCTCCGCGGCGCCAAGAGACCCAGTACTTC. Translating gives CAWSPPRRQETQYF.

V gene TRBV27 combines with J gene TRBJ2-7; TRBD2 matches 9 bases. Germline V gives CDR1 MNHEY, CDR2 SMNVEV (reference sequence). Trimming cost V 2 bases and J 2 bases; bases outside gene matches: 4. The CDR3 consists of 15 residues. CDR3 DNA sequence: TGTGCCAGCAGTTTACAGCGGGAGGCCCCCTACGAGCAGTACTTC. It is translated as CASSLQREAPYEQYF.

The V and J genes are TRBV2 and TRBJ2-5, with D unclear. The end of the DNA is better explained by TRBJ2-7, so the J call may be wrong. The germline V gene encodes CDR1 SNHLY and CDR2 FYNNEI. The CDR3 contains 18 residues. CDR3 DNA: TGTGCCAGCAGTGAAGGAGCGATGTTGGAGCCCGGATGGGGCGAGCAGTACTTC. Its protein is CASSEGAMLEPGWGEQYF.

The chain links TRBV28 to TRBJ1-5; D is undetermined. The CDR3 consists of 13 residues. Per the germline V gene, CDR1 is MDHEN and CDR2 is SYDVKM. V was trimmed by 2 bases and J by 1 base, leaving 3 bases between them. The CDR3 DNA sequence: TGTGCCAGCAGTTTAAACAGCAATCAGCCCCAGCATTTT. This gives the protein CASSLNSNQPQHF.

The chain is built from TRBV5-1 and TRBJ2-1; 9 bases agree with TRBD1. CDR1 and CDR2 (germline): SGHRS, YFSETQ. This CDR3 is built from 15 residues. J lost 6 bases, V lost 4 bases, and 8 bases had no gene match. This CDR3 is CASSTGTGPGNEQFF. The CDR3 nucleotides read TGCGCCAGCAGCACGGGGACAGGGCCGGGCAATGAGCAGTTCTTC.

This chain links TRBV5-6 with TRBJ2-7; the match to TRBD1 covers 9 bases. The CDR3 length is 13 residues. Germline V lookup: CDR1 SGHDT, CDR2 YYEEEE. The V segment lost 7 bases and the J segment 5 bases; nucleotides outside the gene matches: 7. CDR3 nucleotide sequence: TGTGCCAGCGCACAGGGGGCAGGCAACGAGCAGTACTTC. It translates to CASAQGAGNEQYF.

The rearrangement joins TRBV27 to TRBJ1-2; TRBD1 agrees at 7 bases. Germline assignment: CDR1 MNHEY and CDR2 SMNVEV (reference sequence). The CDR3 spans 15 residues. The V gene end was trimmed by 5 bases and the J gene end by 6 bases; junction bases not matched to a gene: 12. The CDR3 is CASSLDPTGLDGYTF. CDR3 sequence (DNA): TGTGCCAGCAGTCTCGACCCGACAGGGTTAGATGGCTACACCTTC.

This chain links TRBV13 with TRBJ2-7, with 7 positions matching TRBD1. V lost 4 bases and J lost 5; bases outside the gene matches: 8. In germline, CDR1 is PRHDT, CDR2 FYEKMQ (reference sequence). The length of the CDR3 is 14 residues. The CDR3 region has the DNA TGTGCCAGCAGCTCCTTGACAGGGTTTCACGAGCAGTACTTC. Its translation is CASSSLTGFHEQYF.

The chain uses TRBV4-1 and TRBJ2-5; 7 bases agree with TRBD2. V lost 0 bases and J lost 3; bases outside the gene matches: 1. Germline V gene lookup returns CDR1 MGHRA and CDR2 YSYEKL. This CDR3 has 14 amino acids. The CDR3 bases are TGCGCCAGCAGCCAAGAGGCGGGAGAAGAGACCCAGTACTTC. This gives the protein CASSQEAGEETQYF.

The rearrangement links TRBV28 to TRBJ2-7; D is ambiguous. The V end was cut by 5 bases, the J end by 3 bases, with 17 bases between. The CDR3 consists of 15 residues. Germline-derived CDR1 and CDR2 are MDHEN and SYDVKM. The DNA for the CDR3 is TGTGCCAGCAGTCCTCCCGCAGTTGGCAACTACGAGCAGTACTTC. Amino acid sequence: CASSPPAVGNYEQYF.

This clone was detected once. The V gene is TRBV10-2, the J gene TRBJ2-1, with 9 bases matching TRBD2. Germline V gene lookup returns CDR1 WSHSY and CDR2 SAAADI. CDR3 size: 16 residues. V lost 3 bases to trimming and J lost 0 bases; unmatched junction nucleotides: 3. Here the CDR3 DNA reads TGCGCCAGCAGTGACGGTAGCGGGAGCTCCTACAATGAGCAGTTCTTC. This translates into CASSDGSGSSYNEQFF.

The rearrangement joins TRBV6-5 to TRBJ2-7; a possible D gene is TRBD2 (6 bases). The germline V and J ends were trimmed by 6 bases and 6 bases, with 21 bases remaining between them. The germline V gene encodes CDR1 MNHEY and CDR2 SVGAGI. The CDR3 is 15 amino acids. CDR3 bases: TGTGCCAGCAGGCCCCCGGGACTCGCCTTCGCCGAGCAGTACTTC. Protein: CASRPPGLAFAEQYF.

This clone was seen more than once but under ten times. This sequence joins TRBV7-2 and TRBJ2-5, with D possibly TRBD2 on 6 matching bases. The CDR3 is 13 amino acids. CDR1 is SGHTA, CDR2 FQGNSA, per germline. V was trimmed by 2 bases and J by 7 bases, leaving 11 bases between them. This CDR3 reads CASSLRLGGTQYF. CDR3 DNA sequence: TGTGCCAGCAGCTTAAGACTCGGGGGGACCCAGTACTTC.

The chain couples TRBV10-3 to TRBJ2-7; 10 bases fit TRBD1. CDR1 and CDR2 (germline): ENHRY, SYGVKD. V lost 2 bases, J lost 4 bases, and 5 bases stayed unmatched. This CDR3 region has 15 residues. CDR3 protein: CAISEPGQGGYEQYF. For the CDR3, the DNA is TGTGCCATCAGTGAGCCCGGACAGGGGGGTTACGAGCAGTACTTC.